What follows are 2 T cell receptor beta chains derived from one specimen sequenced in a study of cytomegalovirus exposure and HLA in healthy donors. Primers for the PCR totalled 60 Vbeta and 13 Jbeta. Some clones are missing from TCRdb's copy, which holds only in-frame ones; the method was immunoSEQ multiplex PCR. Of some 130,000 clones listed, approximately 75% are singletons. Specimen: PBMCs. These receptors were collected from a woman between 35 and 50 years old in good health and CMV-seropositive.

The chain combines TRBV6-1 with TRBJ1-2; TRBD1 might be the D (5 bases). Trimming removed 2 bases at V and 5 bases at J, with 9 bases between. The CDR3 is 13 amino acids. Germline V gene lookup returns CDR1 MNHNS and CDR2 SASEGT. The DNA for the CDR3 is TGTGCCAGCAGTGAATCAGGGAGGTATGGCTACACCTTC. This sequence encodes CASSESGRYGYTF.

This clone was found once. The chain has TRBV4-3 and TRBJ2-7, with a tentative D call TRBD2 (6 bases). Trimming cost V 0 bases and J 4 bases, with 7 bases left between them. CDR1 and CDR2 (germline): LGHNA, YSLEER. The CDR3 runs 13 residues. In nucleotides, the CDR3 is TGCGCCAGCAGCCAAGAGGGGGGTTACGAGCAGTACTTC. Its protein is CASSQEGGYEQYF.